This T cell receptor (beta chain) originates from a study of CD8 T cells in Susac syndrome. CDR1 and CDR2 (germline): SEHNR, FQNEAQ (reference sequence). The CDR3 consists of 12 residues. The V end lost 5 bases, the J end lost 4 bases, and 6 bases lay between the germline ends. Random hexamers primed reverse transcription of roughly 0.5 to 1 ug RNA. TCRdb recomputed calls from the immunoSEQ multiplex PCR reads with MiXCR, one row per CDR3 protein. This sample has more than 100,000 distinct CDR3 sequences, with 90% to 95% found just once. This rearrangement joins TRBV7-9 to TRBJ1-5; D gene uncertain. The sequencing input was CD8+ T cells from PBMCs. This receptor was identified in a human donor with Susac syndrome. The CDR3 here is CASSKENQPQHF. The DNA of the CDR3 is TGTGCCAGCAGCAAAGAAAATCAGCCCCAGCATTTT.